The T cell receptor (beta chain) described here comes from a study of early T cells in non-severe SARS-CoV-2 infection. Study-level background: Chains were unpaired, as sequencing was done on bulk RNA from unsorted whole blood.

The CDR3 spans 12 residues. The V and J ends lost 4 bases and 4 bases respectively, with 8 bases between them. Germline V lookup: CDR1 LGHDT, CDR2 YNNKEL (reference sequence). In its sample, this clonotype was seen many times. Its antigen is unidentified. General study findings and limits: Matching results from VDJdb favored anti-spike CD8 responses, leaving private and CD4 specificities undetected.

Individually, cDNA molecules had unique molecular identifiers attached to them. From the 5' RACE reads, TCRdb called clonotypes with MiXCR, one entry per CDR3 protein. The sample lists 50,000 to 85,000 distinct CDR3 sequences, around 9% occurring once. The source material was whole blood. J is TRBJ2-7 and V is TRBV3-1; D perhaps matches TRBD2 (5 bases). This clonotype originated in an adult who was a healthcare worker with PCR-confirmed SARS-CoV-2 infection or an uninfected control (not recorded which). The CDR3 is CASSPSGYEQYF. The CDR3 DNA follows: TGTGCCAGCAGCCCCAGCGGATACGAGCAGTACTTC.